The 32 T cell receptor beta chains reported below all come from one sample, sequenced in a study of OX40 agonist ivuxolimab in advanced cancers. Assay used: immunoSEQ multiplex PCR; TCRdb lists only in-frame clones, some missing. The table has about 59,000 clones, around 86% seen once. Sequenced here: CD4+ or CD8+ T cells sorted from blood, sampled in a trial of the OX40 agonist ivuxolimab. Receptors originate from an adult with an advanced solid tumor such as melanoma, head and neck, liver or kidney cancer.

This sequence joins TRBV7-8 and TRBJ2-3; 9 bases map to TRBD2. The ends lost 1 base at V and 1 base at J; junction bases unmatched: 12. The CDR3 loop spans 19 amino acids. Germline values: CDR1 SGHVS, CDR2 FQNEAQ. The CDR3 sequence: CASSLVFRGAGGRTDTQYF. The DNA of the CDR3 is TGTGCCAGCAGCTTAGTTTTTCGGGGAGCGGGAGGACGCACAGATACGCAGTATTTT.

The chain uses TRBV9 and TRBJ2-4; D possibly matches TRBD1 or TRBD2 (5 bases each). The germline CDR1 and CDR2 sequences are SGDLS and YYNGEE. V was trimmed by 7 bases and J by 6 bases, leaving 20 bases between them. This CDR3 contains 15 residues. CDR3 in DNA: TGTGCCAGCGCAAGTCCGGGGACCGTACCAAACATTCAGTACTTC. This translates into CASASPGTVPNIQYF.

The chain employs TRBV7-5 and TRBJ1-4; the table's D call, TRBD1, has no DNA check behind it. TRBV7-5 is deemed a pseudogene. The CDR3 has 15 residues. This CDR3 reads CVRSLWRGRREKLFF. The DNA for the CDR3 is TGTGTCAGAAGCCTTTGGAGGGGGCGACGGGAAAAACTGTTTTTT.

This clone was observed once. The rearrangement uses TRBV11-2 and TRBJ1-2; D may be TRBD1 (6 bases). Germline CDR1 reads SGHAT; CDR2 reads FQNNGV. V was clipped by 6 bases and J by 7 bases, with 18 bases between them. This CDR3 has 14 residues. CDR3: CASRPALQGLGYTF. In DNA form, the CDR3 reads TGTGCCAGCAGACCCGCCTTACAGGGCCTTGGCTACACCTTC.

Sample share makes this clone medium-sized. CDR3 sequence: CASSSPSFGVEQYF. CDR3 sequence (DNA): TGTGCCAGCAGCTCTCCGTCCTTTGGGGTCGAGCAGTACTTC. The chain links TRBV7-6 to TRBJ2-7; D is ambiguous. The length of the CDR3 is 14 residues. Germline V lookup: CDR1 SGHVS, CDR2 FNYEAQ. The V end lost 4 bases, the J end lost 6 bases, and 16 bases lay between the germline ends.

The rearrangement links TRBV4-1 to TRBJ2-7; 11 positions match TRBD2. The CDR3 sequence is 15 residues long. CDR1 is MGHRA and CDR2 is YSYEKL in the germline V gene. V lost 1 base to trimming and J lost 2 bases; unmatched junction nucleotides: 1. The CDR3 coding sequence is TGCGCCAGCAGCCAAGTACTAGCGGGGGCCTACGAGCAGTACTTC. Its protein product is CASSQVLAGAYEQYF.

The chain recombines TRBV7-9 with TRBJ2-5; D perhaps matches TRBD1 (6 bases). Trimming shortened V by 1 base and J by 2 bases, and 11 bases separated the two germline ends. The CDR3 length is 15 residues. The germline V gene has CDR1 SEHNR and CDR2 FQNEAQ (reference sequence). Here the CDR3 DNA reads TGTGCCAGCAGCTTAGGGGGGCGGCAGCAAGAGACCCAGTACTTC. Protein: CASSLGGRQQETQYF.

The chain uses TRBV15 and TRBJ1-3; possibly TRBD1 for D (6 bases). The germline V gene has CDR1 LNHNV and CDR2 YYDKDF (reference sequence). V lost 0 bases, J lost 4 bases, and 10 bases lay in between. The CDR3 covers 15 residues. The CDR3 DNA follows: TGTGCCACCAGCAGAGATTGGACAGCCGGAAACACCATATATTTT. This translates into CATSRDWTAGNTIYF.

This chain connects TRBV2 to TRBJ2-1, with 7 nucleotides matching TRBD2. CDR1 is SNHLY, CDR2 FYNNEI, per germline. The CDR3 extends over 15 amino acids. V lost 4 bases, J lost 4 bases, and 7 bases stayed unmatched. In DNA form, the CDR3 reads TGTGCCAGCAGTGCGCTTGCGGGAGAGTACAATGAGCAGTTCTTC. Its translation: CASSALAGEYNEQFF.

CDR3 sequence: CASSQTSTSYEQYF. CDR3 bases: TGCGCCAGCAGCCAGACTAGTACCTCCTACGAGCAGTACTTC. This chain joins TRBV5-1 and TRBJ2-7; D may be TRBD2 (6 bases). This CDR3 region has 14 residues. V was trimmed by 4 bases and J by 0 bases, leaving 11 bases between them. CDR1 SGHRS and CDR2 YFSETQ come from the germline V gene.

The chain joins TRBV6-6 to TRBJ2-3; D gene uncertain. Germline V gene lookup returns CDR1 MNHNY and CDR2 SVGAGI (reference sequence). Trimming took 5 bases from V and 0 from J, leaving 12 bases between them. The CDR3 has 15 residues. The CDR3 is CASSPRFSSTDTQYF. The CDR3 DNA is TGTGCCAGCAGTCCGAGATTTTCTAGCACAGATACGCAGTATTTT.

The chain has TRBV7-9 and TRBJ2-6; D uncertain. The CDR3 contains 17 residues. Germline CDR1 and CDR2: SEHNR and FQNEAQ (reference sequence). V gave up 2 bases and J gave up 0 bases, with 11 bases separating them. CDR3: CASSLRPSSSGANVLTF. CDR3 in DNA: TGTGCCAGCAGCTTACGGCCGTCTAGCTCTGGGGCCAACGTCCTGACTTTC.

This chain links TRBV29-1 with TRBJ1-2; the match to TRBD1 covers 8 bases. The CDR3 is 13 amino acids. From germline, CDR1 is SQVTM and CDR2 ANQGSEA. After removal of 6 bases from V and 6 bases from J, the junction contained 9 bases not matched to a gene. CDR3 coding DNA: TGCAGCGTCTGGACAGGGCGGTTCGATGGCTACACCTTC. The encoded protein is CSVWTGRFDGYTF.

The chain joins TRBV5-6 to TRBJ2-1; D is ambiguous. The CDR3 contains 12 residues. Germline V gene data show CDR1 as SGHDT and CDR2 as YYEEEE. Trimming stripped 3 bases from V and 8 bases from J, with 9 bases between. CDR3 DNA: TGTGCCAGCAGCTCTTGGACCTATGAGCAGTTCTTC. Translated: CASSSWTYEQFF.

The chain couples TRBV7-2 to TRBJ2-1; D gene uncertain. The CDR3 spans 15 residues. The V end was cut by 6 bases, the J end by 0 bases, with 12 bases between. Germline V gene data show CDR1 as SGHTA and CDR2 as FQGNSA. CDR3 sequence reads: CASRSRRSSYNEQFF. For the CDR3, the DNA is TGTGCCAGCAGATCTCGACGGAGCTCCTACAATGAGCAGTTCTTC. The entire variable domain, with the rest obtained from reference TRBV7-2 and TRBJ2-1, is as follows: GAGVSQSPSNKVTEKGKDVELRCDPISGHTALYWYRQSLGQGLEFLIYFQGNSAPDKSGLPSDRFSAERTGGSVSTLTIQRTQQEDSAVYLCASRSRRSSYNEQFFGPGTRLTVL.

The chain employs TRBV5-1 and TRBJ2-6; TRBD2 is a possible D gene (5 bases). Germline V CDR1 and CDR2: SGHRS, YFSETQ. The CDR3 contains 16 residues. Deletions cut 2 bases from V and 0 bases from J, with 9 bases between. The CDR3 loop is CASSFGLISGANVLTF. The DNA for the CDR3 is TGCGCCAGCAGCTTCGGACTGATCTCTGGGGCCAACGTCCTGACTTTC. The complete variable domain, with remaining parts taken from reference TRBV5-1 and TRBJ2-6, reads KAGVTQTPRYLIKTRGQQVTLSCSPISGHRSVSWYQQTPGQGLQFLFEYFSETQRNKGNFPGRFSGRQFSNSRSEMNVSTLELGDSALYLCASSFGLISGANVLTFGAGSRLTVL.

This chain uses TRBV28 with TRBJ2-1; no firm D call. The CDR3 extends over 12 amino acids. The germline V and J ends were trimmed by 7 bases and 0 bases, with 4 bases remaining between them. CDR1 is MDHEN, CDR2 SYDVKM, per germline. CDR3 DNA: TGTGCCAGCAAGAGCTCCTACAATGAGCAGTTCTTC. Translated: CASKSSYNEQFF.

The J gene is TRBJ1-1, the V gene TRBV7-9; D ambiguous. The germline CDR1 and CDR2 sequences are SEHNR and FQNEAQ (reference sequence). Trimming stripped 5 bases from V and 10 bases from J, with 23 bases between. The CDR3 has 15 amino acids. The CDR3 region has the DNA TGTGCCAGCAGCCACCGGACGGCCGTAGGGTTTTCAGCTTTCTTT. Its protein is CASSHRTAVGFSAFF.

In this sample, this clone turned up once. V usage is TRBV4-3 and J usage is TRBJ2-3, with D tentatively TRBD2 (5 bases). V was clipped by 0 bases and J by 4 bases, with 11 bases between them. This CDR3 comprises 15 residues. Germline values: CDR1 LGHNA, CDR2 YSLEER. The CDR3 DNA is TGCGCCAGCAGCCAAGAGGAAATCGGGGCAGATACGCAGTATTTT. Translated, it gives CASSQEEIGADTQYF.

The chain combines TRBV5-1 with TRBJ1-1; weak D call: TRBD1 (5 bases). V lost 2 bases to trimming and J lost 5 bases, with 19 bases between them. The germline gives CDR1 SGHRS, CDR2 YFSETQ. This CDR3 comprises 16 residues. The CDR3 region is CASSFGGLYSGTEAFF. CDR3 bases: TGCGCCAGCAGCTTTGGGGGACTCTACTCCGGGACTGAAGCTTTCTTT.

This chain connects TRBV7-2 to TRBJ1-3, with 7 positions matching TRBD1. CDR1 is SGHTA and CDR2 is FQGNSA in the germline V gene. Trimming cost V 5 bases and J 0 bases; bases outside gene matches: 10. CDR3 length equals 17 residues. In nucleotides, the CDR3 is TGTGCCAGCAGCAGAGGGACAGCTACCTTCTCTGGAAACACCATATATTTT. Protein sequence: CASSRGTATFSGNTIYF. The whole variable domain, filled in from reference TRBV7-2 and TRBJ1-3, reads GAGVSQSPSNKVTEKGKDVELRCDPISGHTALYWYRQSLGQGLEFLIYFQGNSAPDKSGLPSDRFSAERTGGSVSTLTIQRTQQEDSAVYLCASSRGTATFSGNTIYFGEGSWLTVV.

This clone was detected once. The chain carries TRBV5-1 and TRBJ2-7; D call uncertain. From germline, CDR1 is SGHRS and CDR2 YFSETQ. V was trimmed by 0 bases and J by 0 bases, leaving 4 bases between them. CDR3 length: 13 amino acids. The CDR3 coding sequence is TGCGCCAGCAGCTTGGCCAGCTCCTACGAGCAGTACTTC. Its protein product is CASSLASSYEQYF.

The CDR3 is CASSRGQGSYGYTF. CDR3 in DNA: TGTGCCAGCAGCCGAGGACAGGGGAGCTATGGCTACACCTTC. V usage is TRBV28 and J usage is TRBJ1-2; TRBD1 aligns across 9 bases. Per germline, CDR1 MDHEN and CDR2 SYDVKM. V shed 6 bases, J shed 4 bases, and the junction held 6 bases outside the gene matches. There are 14 residues in the CDR3.

The rearrangement joins TRBV21-1 to TRBJ1-1. TRBV21-1 represents a pseudogene. This CDR3 is 15 amino acids long. This CDR3 reads CASSSREGLNTEAFF. Here the CDR3 DNA reads TGTGCCAGCAGCAGCCGGGAGGGCCTGAACACTGAAGCTTTCTTT.

The chain is built from TRBV11-2 and TRBJ2-3; D possibly uses TRBD1 or TRBD2 (5 bases each). The CDR3 loop spans 16 amino acids. Looked up from germline, CDR1 is SGHAT and CDR2 is FQNNGV. V was trimmed by 1 base and J by 2 bases, leaving 13 bases between them. The CDR3 nucleotides read TGTGCCAGCAGCTTAGGTCTGGGGACGTCCACAGATACGCAGTATTTT. This translates into CASSLGLGTSTDTQYF.

This chain uses TRBV5-6 with TRBJ1-1; TRBD1 might be the D (5 bases). V gave up 6 bases and J gave up 2 bases, with 11 bases separating them. Per the germline V gene, CDR1 is SGHDT and CDR2 is YYEEEE. The length of the CDR3 is 13 residues. The CDR3 region has the DNA TGTGCCAGCATAAGGGACCCTAACACTGAAGCTTTCTTT. Its protein product is CASIRDPNTEAFF.

This clone was picked up one time. The CDR3 DNA sequence: TGTGCCAGCAGTGACGTGGGCAGGGTTTACGAGCAGTACTTC. Translating gives CASSDVGRVYEQYF. The chain recombines TRBV6-6 with TRBJ2-7; possible D gene TRBD1, 5 bases. The CDR3 sequence is 14 residues long. V was pared by 5 bases and J by 4 bases, with 15 bases between. The germline V gene has CDR1 MNHNY and CDR2 SVGAGI (reference sequence).

The chain carries TRBV4-3 and TRBJ2-1, with 9 bases lining up with TRBD1. This CDR3 has 17 amino acids. Germline CDR1 is LGHNA and CDR2 is YSLEER. The V gene end was trimmed by 4 bases and the J gene end by 8 bases; junction bases not matched to a gene: 15. CDR3 DNA: TGCGCCAGCAGCCTCCATACGACAGGGGGTTTCGGCCATGAGCAGTTCTTC. Protein: CASSLHTTGGFGHEQFF.

The V gene is TRBV28, the J gene TRBJ1-1; D gene unclear. This CDR3 has 13 amino acids. CDR1 and CDR2 (germline): MDHEN, SYDVKM. V lost 6 bases and J lost 3, with 11 bases in between. The CDR3 reads CASRDVRDTEAFF. The CDR3 DNA sequence: TGTGCCAGCAGGGACGTCCGGGACACTGAAGCTTTCTTT.

The table lists this clone with a few counts. The J gene is TRBJ1-6, the V gene TRBV5-1; TRBD1 is a possible D gene (5 bases). CDR1 SGHRS and CDR2 YFSETQ come from the germline V gene. The CDR3 totals 16 residues. Trimming left V 4 bases short and J 9 bases short, with 20 bases between. CDR3 DNA: TGCGCCAGCAGCGCCGGAACGGGGACGCGGGTTTCACCCCTCCACTTT. Its protein product is CASSAGTGTRVSPLHF.

V is TRBV28 and J is TRBJ2-4; TRBD1 is a possible D gene (5 bases). The V end was cut by 2 bases, the J end by 9 bases, with 17 bases between. Looked up from germline, CDR1 is MDHEN and CDR2 is SYDVKM. The CDR3 is 15 amino acids. CDR3 region: CASSLSAQGRSIQYF. The CDR3 nucleotides are TGTGCCAGCAGTTTAAGTGCCCAGGGAAGGAGCATTCAGTACTTC.

This clone was detected a few times. This chain connects TRBV4-1 to TRBJ2-4, with TRBD2 identical over 10 bases. The V gene end was trimmed by 4 bases and the J gene end by 0 bases; junction bases not matched to a gene: 12. The length of the CDR3 is 19 residues. Germline V gene lookup returns CDR1 MGHRA and CDR2 YSYEKL. CDR3 amino acids: CASSLNSGGPTTAKNIQYF. CDR3 sequence (DNA): TGCGCCAGCAGCCTAAATAGCGGGGGGCCTACGACAGCCAAAAACATTCAGTACTTC.